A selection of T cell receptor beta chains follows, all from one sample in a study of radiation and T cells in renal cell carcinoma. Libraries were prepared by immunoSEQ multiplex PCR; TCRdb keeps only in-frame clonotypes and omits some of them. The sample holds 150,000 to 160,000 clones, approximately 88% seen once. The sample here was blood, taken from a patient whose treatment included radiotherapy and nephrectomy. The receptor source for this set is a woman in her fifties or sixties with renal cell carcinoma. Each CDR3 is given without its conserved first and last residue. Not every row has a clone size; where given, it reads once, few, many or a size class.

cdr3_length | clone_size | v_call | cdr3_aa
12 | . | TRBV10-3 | AIAGFHSNQPQH
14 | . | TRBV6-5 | ASSYGRGPPRNTQY
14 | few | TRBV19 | ASSLRTGGGANVLT
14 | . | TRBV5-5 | ASTPTTGGTNEKLF
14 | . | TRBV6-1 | ASSEAGGLVSYEQY
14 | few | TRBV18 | ASSQGQADYGSPLH
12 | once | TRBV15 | ATSITTDYNEQF
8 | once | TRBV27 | ASSQALTI
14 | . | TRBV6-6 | ASSYLPGRYNSPLH
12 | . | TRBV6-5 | ASSSRTGDTEAF
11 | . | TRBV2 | ASAQGNGETQY
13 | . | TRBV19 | ASSRGQGTSYGYT
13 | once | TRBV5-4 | ASSLGTGGPYEQY
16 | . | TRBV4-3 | ASSQDFAGWGLATEAF
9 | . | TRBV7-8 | ASSLVDEQY
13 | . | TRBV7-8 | ASSLYQGSQETQY
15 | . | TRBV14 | ASSQIPSGQPNTEAF
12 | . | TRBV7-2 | ASSLPGADYGYT
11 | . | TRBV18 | ASSPGNQETQY
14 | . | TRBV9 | ASSRAGGGLTYEQY
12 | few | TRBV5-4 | ASSLASGPRTQY
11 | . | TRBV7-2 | ASSLVVSEKLF
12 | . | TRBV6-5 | ASSYRGGNQPQH
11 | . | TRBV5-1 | ASSTGTEETQY
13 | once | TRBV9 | ASSSSGGTVETQY
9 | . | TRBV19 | ASSSSYGYT
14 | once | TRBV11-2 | ASSLEVEGSPNTIY